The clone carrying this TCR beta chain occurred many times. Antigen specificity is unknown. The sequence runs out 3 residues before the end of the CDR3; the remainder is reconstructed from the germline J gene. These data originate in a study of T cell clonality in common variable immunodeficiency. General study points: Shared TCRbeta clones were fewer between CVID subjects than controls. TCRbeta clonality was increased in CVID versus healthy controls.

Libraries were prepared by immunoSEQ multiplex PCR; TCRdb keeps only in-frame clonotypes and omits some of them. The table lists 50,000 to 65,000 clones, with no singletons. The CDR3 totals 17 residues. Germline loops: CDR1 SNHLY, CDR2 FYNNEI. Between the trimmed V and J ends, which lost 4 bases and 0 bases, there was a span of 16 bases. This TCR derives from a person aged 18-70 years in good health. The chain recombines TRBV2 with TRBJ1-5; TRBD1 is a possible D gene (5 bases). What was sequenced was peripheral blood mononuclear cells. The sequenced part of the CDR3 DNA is TGTGCCAGCAGTGTAGGAGGAGGGGTACATAGCAATCAGCCC. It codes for CASSVGGGVHSNQP. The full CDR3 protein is CASSVGGGVHSNQPQHF.